Listed here are 5 T cell receptor beta chains from one sample, sequenced in a study of T cells in Graves' hyperthyroidism and ophthalmopathy. The CDR3 regions of TCR beta were amplified from RNA transcripts. Using the HTBI primer set, a first-round RT-PCR was run on the TCR CDR3. Each CDR3 protein is one row after TCRdb ran MiXCR on the multiplex PCR reads. The sample contains about 380,000 distinct CDR3 sequences, approximately 18% of which appear only once. The sample was blood. These receptors all come from a man aged 18 to 29 with Graves' ophthalmopathy.

This clonotype came up a few times. The rearrangement joins TRBV4-1 to TRBJ1-5; D is unclear. The V and J ends lost 0 bases and 3 bases respectively, with 12 bases between them. The CDR3 length is 16 residues. Germline assignment: CDR1 MGHRA and CDR2 YSYEKL. CDR3 nucleotide sequence: TGCGCCAGCAGCCAAGATTGGGCGTCTAACAATCAGCCCCAGCATTTT. This codes for CASSQDWASNNQPQHF.

The table lists this clonotype with a count of one. The chain is built from TRBV7-9 and TRBJ2-3; D gene ambiguous. This CDR3 is built from 15 residues. V lost 2 bases and J lost 0, with 9 bases in between. Germline CDR1 and CDR2: SEHNR and FQNEAQ (reference sequence). The CDR3 loop is CASSLIASSTDTQYF. Here the CDR3 DNA reads TGTGCCAGCAGCTTAATCGCTAGTAGCACAGATACGCAGTATTTT.

This clonotype was counted at least ten times. The genes are TRBV20-1 and TRBJ2-3, with D unresolved. The CDR3 is made up of 10 amino acids. Germline CDR1 reads DFQATT; CDR2 reads SNEGSKA (reference sequence). The V end lost 6 bases, the J end lost 6 bases, and 7 bases lay between the germline ends. The CDR3 nucleotides read TGCAGTGCCAGGTGGGATACGCAGTATTTT. Its protein is CSARWDTQYF.

There are many counts of this clonotype. CDR3 loop: CASPTRAPYDRGLTGLNTEAFF. For the CDR3, the DNA is TGTGCCAGCCCTACTAGGGCCCCTTACGACAGGGGGCTCACGGGATTGAACACTGAAGCTTTCTTT. This rearrangement joins TRBV12-3 or TRBV12-4 to TRBJ1-1; 10 positions match TRBD1. The CDR3 is 22 residues long. Trimming removed 8 bases from V and 0 bases from J; junction bases left unmatched: 27.

This clonotype was observed many times. This chain uses TRBV9 with TRBJ1-2, with D possibly being TRBD1 (5 bases). CDR3 length: 14 amino acids. V dropped 2 bases and J dropped 7 bases, with 15 bases sitting between them. The germline V gene encodes CDR1 SGDLS and CDR2 YYNGEE. CDR3 nucleotide sequence: TGTGCCAGCAGCGTCGGGACGGCGGGTCCTGGCTACACCTTC. It yields the protein CASSVGTAGPGYTF.